The table lists the clone carrying this T cell receptor (beta chain) with a few counts. Its antigen is still unknown. This sample is part of a study of graft-versus-host responses after intestinal transplantation. For the study at large: Every recipient underwent anti-thymocyte globulin induction, then tacrolimus and steroids for two to four years.

Trimming cost V 3 bases and J 6 bases; bases outside gene matches: 12. Germline V gene sequence: CDR1 ENHRY, CDR2 SYGVKD. The CDR3 runs to 16 residues. Study-wide points: Early declines in HvG clones that occurred post-transplant were associated with peak circulating GvH clone levels. Detection of GvH clones occurred in recipient marrow, and some had their first appearance in ileum or blood.

Sequencing used immunoSEQ multiplex PCR; TCRdb keeps in-frame clones, though not all of them. Among roughly 40,000 clones, 75% to 95% were seen once, and the ten largest hold approximately 4.4%. The J gene is TRBJ2-3, the V gene TRBV10-3; 7 bases fit TRBD2. The clonotype originates from a human patient who received an intestinal transplant, so some T cells may come from the graft donor. This specimen consisted of PBMCs, obtained 524 days after transplant. The CDR3 reads CAISDTSGAGGDTQYF. In DNA form, the CDR3 reads TGTGCCATCAGTGACACGTCTGGGGCCGGGGGGGATACGCAGTATTTT.